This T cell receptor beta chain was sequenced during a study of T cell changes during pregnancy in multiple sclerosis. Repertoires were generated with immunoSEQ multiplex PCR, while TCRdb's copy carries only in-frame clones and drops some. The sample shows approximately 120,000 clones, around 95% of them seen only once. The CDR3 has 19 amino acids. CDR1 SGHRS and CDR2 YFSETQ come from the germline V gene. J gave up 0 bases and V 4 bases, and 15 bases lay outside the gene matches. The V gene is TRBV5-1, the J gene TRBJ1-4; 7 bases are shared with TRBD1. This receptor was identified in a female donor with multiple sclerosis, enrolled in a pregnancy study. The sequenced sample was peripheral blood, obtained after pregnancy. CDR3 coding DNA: TGCGCCAGCAGCCGGGGACAGCCGTTGACGATTGCAACTAATGAAAAACTGTTTTTT. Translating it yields CASSRGQPLTIATNEKLFF. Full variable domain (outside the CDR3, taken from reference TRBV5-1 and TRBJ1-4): KAGVTQTPRYLIKTRGQQVTLSCSPISGHRSVSWYQQTPGQGLQFLFEYFSETQRNKGNFPGRFSGRQFSNSRSEMNVSTLELGDSALYLCASSRGQPLTIATNEKLFFGSGTQLSVL.